The entry below gives a single TCR beta chain sequence along with its context. Its antigen is unknown. These data come from a study of T cell responses to AZD1222 COVID-19 vaccine. Findings of the study overall: Only 5 or 6 people who got AZD1222 tested seropositive at baseline. None of the repertoires were sampled until the peak T cell response had passed.

TCRdb's table, derived via immunoSEQ multiplex PCR, lists solely in-frame clones and lacks some. In the table there are about 150,000 clones, about 90% of which are singletons. CDR3 length: 17 residues. V dropped 3 bases and J dropped 3; count of bases not matched to a gene: 12. CDR1 SGHVS and CDR2 FNYEAQ come from the germline V gene. The rearrangement joins TRBV7-6 to TRBJ2-3; 7 positions match TRBD1. The clonotype originates from an adult in good health. The sample consisted of peripheral blood, taken on day 0 of AZD1222 vaccination. The CDR3 DNA reads as TGTGCCAGCAGCTTTACCCCCGGGACAGAGGAAACAGATACGCAGTATTTT. Protein product: CASSFTPGTEETDTQYF.